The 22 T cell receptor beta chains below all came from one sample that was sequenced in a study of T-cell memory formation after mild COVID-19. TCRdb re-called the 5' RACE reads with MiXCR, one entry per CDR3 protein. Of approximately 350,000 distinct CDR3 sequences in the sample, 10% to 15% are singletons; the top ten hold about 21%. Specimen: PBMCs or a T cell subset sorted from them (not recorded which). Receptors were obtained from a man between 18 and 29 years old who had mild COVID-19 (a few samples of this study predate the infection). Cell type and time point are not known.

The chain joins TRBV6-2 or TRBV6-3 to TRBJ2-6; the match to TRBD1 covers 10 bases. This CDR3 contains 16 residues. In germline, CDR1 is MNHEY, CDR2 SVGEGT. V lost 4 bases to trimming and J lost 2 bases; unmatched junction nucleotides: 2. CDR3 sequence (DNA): TGTGCCAGCAGTTCGGACAGGGGGACTGGGGCCAACGTCCTGACTTTC. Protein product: CASSSDRGTGANVLTF.

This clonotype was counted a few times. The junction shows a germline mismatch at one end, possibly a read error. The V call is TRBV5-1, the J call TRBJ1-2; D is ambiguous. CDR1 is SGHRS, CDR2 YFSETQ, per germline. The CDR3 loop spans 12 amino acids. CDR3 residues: CASSNHSRSLVF. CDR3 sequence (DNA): TGCGCCAGCAGCAACCACAGCCGTTCGCTTGTCTTC.

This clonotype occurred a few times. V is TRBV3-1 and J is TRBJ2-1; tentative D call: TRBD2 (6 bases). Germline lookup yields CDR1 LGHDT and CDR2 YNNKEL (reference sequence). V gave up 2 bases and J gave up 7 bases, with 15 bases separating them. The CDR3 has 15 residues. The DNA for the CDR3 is TGTGCCAGCAGCCAAAGGAGGGCTCGCCAGAATGAGCAGTTCTTC. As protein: CASSQRRARQNEQFF.

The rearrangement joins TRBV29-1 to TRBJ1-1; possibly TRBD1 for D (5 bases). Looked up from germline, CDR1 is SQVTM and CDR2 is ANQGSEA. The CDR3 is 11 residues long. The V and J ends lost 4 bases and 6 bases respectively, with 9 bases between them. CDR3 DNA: TGCAGCGTTGTACGGGGCCCTGAAGCTTTCTTT. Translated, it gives CSVVRGPEAFF. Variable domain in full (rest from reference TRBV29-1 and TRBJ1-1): SAVISQKPSRDICQRGTSLTIQCQVDSQVTMMFWYRQQPGQSLTLIATANQGSEATYESGFVIDKFPISRPNLTFSTLTVSNMSPEDSSIYLCSVVRGPEAFFGQGTRLTVV.

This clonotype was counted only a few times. CDR3 sequence (DNA): TGTGCCAGCAGCTTAAGGCAAACTAACTATGGCTACACCTTC. As protein: CASSLRQTNYGYTF. This sequence joins TRBV5-6 and TRBJ1-2; D unclear. This CDR3 is 14 amino acids long. Per the germline V gene, CDR1 is SGHDT and CDR2 is YYEEEE. Between the trimmed V and J ends, which lost 2 bases and 0 bases, there was a span of 8 bases.

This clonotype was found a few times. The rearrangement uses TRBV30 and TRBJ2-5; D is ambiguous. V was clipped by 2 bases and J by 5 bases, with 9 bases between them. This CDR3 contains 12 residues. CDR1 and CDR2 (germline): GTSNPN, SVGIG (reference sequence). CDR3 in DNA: TGTGCCTGGAGTAGACGCCTGGAGACCCAGTACTTC. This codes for CAWSRRLETQYF.

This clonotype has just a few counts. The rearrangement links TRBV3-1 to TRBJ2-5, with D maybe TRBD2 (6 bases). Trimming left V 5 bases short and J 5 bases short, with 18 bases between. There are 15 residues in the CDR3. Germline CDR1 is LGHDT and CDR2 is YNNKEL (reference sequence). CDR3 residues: CASSTTLSGGETQYF. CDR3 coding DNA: TGTGCCAGCAGCACTACACTCTCCGGAGGGGAGACCCAGTACTTC.

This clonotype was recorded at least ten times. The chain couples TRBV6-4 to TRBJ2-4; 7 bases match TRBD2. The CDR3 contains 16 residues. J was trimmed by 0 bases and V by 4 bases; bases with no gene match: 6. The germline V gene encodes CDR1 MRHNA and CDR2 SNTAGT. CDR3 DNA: TGTGCCAGCAGTGCTGAAGCGGGGTTAGCCAAAAACATTCAGTACTTC. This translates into CASSAEAGLAKNIQYF.

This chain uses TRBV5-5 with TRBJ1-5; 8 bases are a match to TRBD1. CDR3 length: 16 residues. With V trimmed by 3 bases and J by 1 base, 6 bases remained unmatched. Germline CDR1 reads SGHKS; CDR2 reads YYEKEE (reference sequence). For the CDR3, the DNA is TGTGCCAGCAGCTGGTCCGGGACAGGAAGCAATCAGCCCCAGCATTTT. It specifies CASSWSGTGSNQPQHF.

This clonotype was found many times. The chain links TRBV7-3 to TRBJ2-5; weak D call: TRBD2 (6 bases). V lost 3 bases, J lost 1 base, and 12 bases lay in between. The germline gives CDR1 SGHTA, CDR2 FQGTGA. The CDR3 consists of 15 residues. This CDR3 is CASSLIAGGQETQYF. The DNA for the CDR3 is TGTGCCAGCAGCTTGATAGCCGGGGGCCAAGAGACCCAGTACTTC.

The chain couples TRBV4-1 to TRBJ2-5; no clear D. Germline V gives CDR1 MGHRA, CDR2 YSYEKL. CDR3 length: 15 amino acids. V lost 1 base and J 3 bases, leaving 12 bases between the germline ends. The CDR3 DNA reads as TGCGCCAGCAGCCAAGTAGCCGACGGAGAAGAGACCCAGTACTTC. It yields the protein CASSQVADGEETQYF.

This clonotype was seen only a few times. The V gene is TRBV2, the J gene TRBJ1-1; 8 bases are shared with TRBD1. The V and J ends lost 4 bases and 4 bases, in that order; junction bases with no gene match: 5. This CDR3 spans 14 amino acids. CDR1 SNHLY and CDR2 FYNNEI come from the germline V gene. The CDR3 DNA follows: TGTGCCAGCAGTGTAGACAGGGGAGGCACTGAAGCTTTCTTT. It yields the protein CASSVDRGGTEAFF.

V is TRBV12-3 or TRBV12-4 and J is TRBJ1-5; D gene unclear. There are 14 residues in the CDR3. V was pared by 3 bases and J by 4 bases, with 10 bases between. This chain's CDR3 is CASSFRSQNQPQHF. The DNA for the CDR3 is TGTGCCAGCAGTTTCCGGTCCCAGAATCAGCCCCAGCATTTT.

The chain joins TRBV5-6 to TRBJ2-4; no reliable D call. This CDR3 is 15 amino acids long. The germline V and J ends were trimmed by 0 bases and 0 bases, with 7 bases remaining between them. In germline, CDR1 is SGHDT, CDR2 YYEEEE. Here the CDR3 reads CASSLAGSAKNIQYF. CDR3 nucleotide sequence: TGTGCCAGCAGCTTGGCCGGTTCAGCCAAAAACATTCAGTACTTC.

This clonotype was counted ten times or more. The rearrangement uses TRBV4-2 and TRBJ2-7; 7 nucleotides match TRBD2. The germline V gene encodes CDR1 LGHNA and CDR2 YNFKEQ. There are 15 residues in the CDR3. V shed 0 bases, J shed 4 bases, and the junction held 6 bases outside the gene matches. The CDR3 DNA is TGTGCCAGCAGCCAAGAATGGGGAGGGAGTTACGAGCAGTACTTC. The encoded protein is CASSQEWGGSYEQYF.

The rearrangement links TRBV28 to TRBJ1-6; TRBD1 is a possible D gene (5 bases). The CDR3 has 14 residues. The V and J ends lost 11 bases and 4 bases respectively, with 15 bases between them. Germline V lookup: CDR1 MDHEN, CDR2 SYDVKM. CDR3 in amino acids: CAGGSFRYNSPLHF. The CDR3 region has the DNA TGTGCCGGGGGGAGTTTCCGGTATAATTCACCCCTCCACTTT. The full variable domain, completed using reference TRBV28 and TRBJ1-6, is DVKVTQSSRYLVKRTGEKVFLECVQDMDHENMFWYRQDPGLGLRLIYFSYDVKMKEKGDIPEGYSVSREKKERFSLILESASTNQTSMYLCAGGSFRYNSPLHFGNGTRLTVT.

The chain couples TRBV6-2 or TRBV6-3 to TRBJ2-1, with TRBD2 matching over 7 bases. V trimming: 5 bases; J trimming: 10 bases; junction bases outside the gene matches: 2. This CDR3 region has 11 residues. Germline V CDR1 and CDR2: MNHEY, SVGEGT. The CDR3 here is CASSNGREQFF. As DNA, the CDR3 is TGTGCCAGCAGTAACGGGAGGGAGCAGTTCTTC.

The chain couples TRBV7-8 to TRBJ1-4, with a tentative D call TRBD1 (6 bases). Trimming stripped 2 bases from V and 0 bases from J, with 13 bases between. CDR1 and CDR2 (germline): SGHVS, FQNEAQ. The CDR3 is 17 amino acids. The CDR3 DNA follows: TGTGCCAGCAGCTTAACTAGGGGACAAGCAACTAATGAAAAACTGTTTTTT. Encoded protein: CASSLTRGQATNEKLFF.

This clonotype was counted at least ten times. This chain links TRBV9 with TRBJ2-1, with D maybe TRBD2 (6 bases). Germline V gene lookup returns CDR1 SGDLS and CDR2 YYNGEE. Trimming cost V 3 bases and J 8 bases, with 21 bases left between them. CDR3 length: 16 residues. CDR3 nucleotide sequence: TGTGCCAGCAGCGAGACCCTCCTAGCGAGGGCCGATGAGCAGTTCTTC. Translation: CASSETLLARADEQFF.

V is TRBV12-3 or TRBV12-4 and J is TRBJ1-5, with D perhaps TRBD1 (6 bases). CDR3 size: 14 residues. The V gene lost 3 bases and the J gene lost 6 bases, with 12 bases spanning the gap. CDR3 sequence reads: CASSFGGPVQPQHF. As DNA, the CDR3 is TGTGCCAGCAGTTTCGGGGGGCCGGTTCAGCCCCAGCATTTT.

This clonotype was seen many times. The CDR3 spells CASSPGQGAVDTQYF. CDR3 coding DNA: TGTGCCAGCAGCCCGGGACAGGGGGCCGTAGATACGCAGTATTTT. This sequence joins TRBV11-3 and TRBJ2-3; 12 nucleotides match TRBD1. The V gene's germline CDR1 is SGHNT and CDR2 YENEEA. J was trimmed by 5 bases and V by 5 bases; bases with no gene match: 5. CDR3 length equals 15 residues. The variable domain in full, with the rest retrieved from reference TRBV11-3 and TRBJ2-3, is EAGVVQSPRYKIIEKKQPVAFWCNPISGHNTLYWYLQNLGQGPELLIRYENEEAVDDSQLPKDRFSAERLKGVDSTLKIQPAELGDSAVYLCASSPGQGAVDTQYFGPGTRLTVL.

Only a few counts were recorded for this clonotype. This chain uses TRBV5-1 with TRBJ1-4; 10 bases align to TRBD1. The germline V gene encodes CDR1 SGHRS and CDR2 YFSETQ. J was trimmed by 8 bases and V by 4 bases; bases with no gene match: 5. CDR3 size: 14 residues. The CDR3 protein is CASSHGTGEEKLFF. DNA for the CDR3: TGCGCCAGCAGCCACGGGACAGGGGAGGAAAAACTGTTTTTT.